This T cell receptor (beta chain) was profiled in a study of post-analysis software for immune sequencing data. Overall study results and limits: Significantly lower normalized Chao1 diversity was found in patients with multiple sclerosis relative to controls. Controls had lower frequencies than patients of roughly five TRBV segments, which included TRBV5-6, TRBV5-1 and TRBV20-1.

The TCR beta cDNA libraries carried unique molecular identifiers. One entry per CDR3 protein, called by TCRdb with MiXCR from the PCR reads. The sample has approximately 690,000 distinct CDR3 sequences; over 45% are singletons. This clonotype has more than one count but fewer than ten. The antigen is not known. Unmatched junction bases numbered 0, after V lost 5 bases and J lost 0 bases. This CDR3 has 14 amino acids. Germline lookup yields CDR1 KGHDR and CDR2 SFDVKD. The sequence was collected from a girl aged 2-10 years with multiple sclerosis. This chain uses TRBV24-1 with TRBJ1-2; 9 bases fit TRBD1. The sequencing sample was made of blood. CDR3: CATSGDRANYGYTF. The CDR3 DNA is TGTGCCACCAGTGGGGACAGGGCTAACTATGGCTACACCTTC.